The source of this T cell receptor beta chain is a study of identical twins. This clonotype has ten or more counts. TCRdb analysed the 5' RACE reads with MiXCR anew, one entry per CDR3 protein. Counted here are roughly 630,000 distinct CDR3 sequences, roughly 7.1% occurring once; the ten biggest clones make up 1.6%. The germline CDR1 and CDR2 sequences are MNHEY and SMNVEV (reference sequence). Unmatched junction bases numbered 14, after V lost 6 bases and J lost 6 bases. The CDR3 is made up of 16 amino acids. These sequences were also reported in another study, on yellow fever vaccine responses in identical twins. As that report states: Reportedly, the response of twins' T cells to the vaccine seemed partly convergent, partly personalized.

Sequencing used PBMCs. V is TRBV27 and J is TRBJ2-1; 7 positions match TRBD1. This sequence was found in a woman under 30 in good health. The CDR3 region is CASSRAGQVIGNEQFF. CDR3 DNA: TGTGCCAGCAGCAGAGCCGGACAGGTGATCGGCAATGAGCAGTTCTTC.